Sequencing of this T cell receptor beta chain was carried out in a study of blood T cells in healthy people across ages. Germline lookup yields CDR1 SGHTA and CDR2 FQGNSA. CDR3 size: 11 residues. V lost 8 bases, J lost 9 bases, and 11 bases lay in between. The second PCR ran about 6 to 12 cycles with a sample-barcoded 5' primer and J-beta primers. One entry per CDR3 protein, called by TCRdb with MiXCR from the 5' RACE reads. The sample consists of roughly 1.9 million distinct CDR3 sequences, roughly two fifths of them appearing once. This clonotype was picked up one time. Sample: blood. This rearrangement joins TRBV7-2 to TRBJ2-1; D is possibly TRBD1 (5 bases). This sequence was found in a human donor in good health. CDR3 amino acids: CASELGLEQFF. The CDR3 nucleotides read TGTGCCAGCGAACTGGGGCTTGAGCAGTTCTTC.